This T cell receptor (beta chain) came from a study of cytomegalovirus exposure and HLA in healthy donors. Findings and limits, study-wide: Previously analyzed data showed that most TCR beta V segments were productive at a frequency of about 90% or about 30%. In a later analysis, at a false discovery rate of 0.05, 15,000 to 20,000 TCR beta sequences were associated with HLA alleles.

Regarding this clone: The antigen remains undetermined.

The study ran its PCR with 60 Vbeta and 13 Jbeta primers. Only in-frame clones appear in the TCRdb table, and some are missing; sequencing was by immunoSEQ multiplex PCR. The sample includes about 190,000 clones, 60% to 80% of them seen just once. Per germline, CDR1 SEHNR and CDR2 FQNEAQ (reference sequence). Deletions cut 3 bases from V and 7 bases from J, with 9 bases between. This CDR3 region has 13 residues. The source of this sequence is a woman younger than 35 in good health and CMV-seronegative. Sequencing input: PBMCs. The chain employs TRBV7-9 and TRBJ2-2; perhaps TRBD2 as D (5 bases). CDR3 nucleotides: TGTGCCAGCAGCTTGCGGGTGGACGGGGAGCTGTTTTTT. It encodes CASSLRVDGELFF.